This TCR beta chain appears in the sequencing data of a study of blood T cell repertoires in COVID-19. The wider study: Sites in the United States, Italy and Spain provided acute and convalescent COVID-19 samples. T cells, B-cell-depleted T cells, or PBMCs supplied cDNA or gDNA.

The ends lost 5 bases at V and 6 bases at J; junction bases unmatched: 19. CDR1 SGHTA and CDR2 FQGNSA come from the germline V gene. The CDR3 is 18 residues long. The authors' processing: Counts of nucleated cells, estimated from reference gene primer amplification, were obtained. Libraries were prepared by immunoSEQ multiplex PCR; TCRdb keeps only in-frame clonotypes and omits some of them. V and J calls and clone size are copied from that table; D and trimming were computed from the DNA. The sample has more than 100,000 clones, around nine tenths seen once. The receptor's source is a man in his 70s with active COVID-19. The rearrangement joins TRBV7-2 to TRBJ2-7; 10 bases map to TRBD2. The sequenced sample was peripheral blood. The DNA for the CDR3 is TGTGCCAGCAGCCTACTAACCCCGGGGCTAGCGGGAGTGGGCGAGCAGTACTTC. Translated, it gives CASSLLTPGLAGVGEQYF.